These 13 T cell receptor beta chains were sequenced from one sample in a study of blood T cells in healthy people across ages. A second PCR, run for roughly 7 to 12 cycles, used a sample-barcoded 5' primer plus a J-beta primer mix. Each CDR3 protein is one row after TCRdb ran MiXCR on the 5' RACE reads. The data hold about 1 million distinct CDR3 sequences, with more than 40% observed a single time. Material for sequencing was blood. Receptors were obtained from a woman aged 55-70 years in good health.

This CDR3 is CASSRDSQIDTQYF. CDR3 DNA sequence: TGTGCCAGCTCTCGGGACTCGCAGATAGATACGCAGTATTTT. The chain combines TRBV7-9 with TRBJ2-3, with TRBD2 as a possible D gene (6 bases). Germline CDR1 is SEHNR and CDR2 is FQNEAQ (reference sequence). This CDR3 region has 14 residues. V was cut by 8 bases and J by 5 bases, with 17 bases left in between.

The chain is built from TRBV5-1 and TRBJ2-5; D ambiguous. CDR3 length equals 13 residues. Germline V gene sequence: CDR1 SGHRS, CDR2 YFSETQ. The germline V and J ends were trimmed by 2 bases and 2 bases, with 7 bases remaining between them. The CDR3 here is CASSFDVQETQYF. CDR3 coding DNA: TGCGCCAGCAGCTTTGATGTACAAGAGACCCAGTACTTC.

This chain joins TRBV20-1 and TRBJ2-3; no firm D call. Trimming cost V 8 bases and J 1 base, with 13 bases left between them. The length of the CDR3 is 13 residues. The germline CDR1 and CDR2 sequences are DFQATT and SNEGSKA (reference sequence). The DNA of the CDR3 is TGCAGTACGGAACGACCGCGCACAGATACGCAGTATTTT. This translates into CSTERPRTDTQYF.

V usage is TRBV4-1 and J usage is TRBJ2-3; D remains ambiguous. V was trimmed by 4 bases and J by 7 bases, leaving 9 bases between them. Looked up from germline, CDR1 is MGHRA and CDR2 is YSYEKL. CDR3 size: 12 residues. The CDR3 protein is CASSREDNTQYF. DNA of the CDR3: TGCGCCAGCAGCCGCGAAGACAATACGCAGTATTTT.

This clonotype was seen more than once but under ten times. The chain couples TRBV10-3 to TRBJ2-3; D not certain. The germline gives CDR1 ENHRY, CDR2 SYGVKD. The CDR3 spans 11 residues. Trimming pared 3 bases from V and 7 bases from J, leaving 5 bases between. CDR3 amino acids: CAISEGNTQYF. The CDR3 nucleotides are TGTGCCATCAGTGAAGGAAATACGCAGTATTTT.

This clonotype appeared a few times. This sequence joins TRBV12-3 or TRBV12-4 and TRBJ2-7; a weak D match, TRBD1 (6 bases). This CDR3 region has 13 residues. Trimming removed 5 bases at V and 3 bases at J, with 11 bases between. The CDR3 DNA follows: TGTGCCAGCAGTCCCGACAGGTTCTACGAGCAGTACTTC. This encodes CASSPDRFYEQYF.

This clonotype occurred a few times. The chain joins TRBV2 to TRBJ2-7; TRBD1 is a possible D gene (6 bases). The V end lost 6 bases, the J end lost 3 bases, and 12 bases lay between the germline ends. The CDR3 covers 13 residues. Germline lookup yields CDR1 SNHLY and CDR2 FYNNEI. The CDR3 nucleotides read TGTGCCAGCAGAGGGACATTCTACTACGAGCAGTACTTC. It is translated as CASRGTFYYEQYF.

The chain combines TRBV28 with TRBJ2-5, with D perhaps given as TRBD1 or TRBD2 (5 bases each). V shed 1 base and J shed 11 bases, with 26 bases lying between them. The CDR3 covers 17 residues. Germline V lookup: CDR1 MDHEN, CDR2 SYDVKM. In DNA form, the CDR3 reads TGTGCCAGCAGTTTATTGGATGATGAGGGCGAGGGGAATGAGCAGTACTTC. Residues: CASSLLDDEGEGNEQYF.

This chain connects TRBV6-5 to TRBJ1-2; 10 nucleotides align to TRBD1. J lost 8 bases, V lost 0 bases, and 15 bases had no gene match. The germline gives CDR1 MNHEY, CDR2 SVGAGI. This CDR3 comprises 18 residues. CDR3 region: CASSYSRTGDRGFYGYTF. CDR3 sequence (DNA): TGTGCCAGCAGTTACTCGAGGACCGGGGACAGGGGTTTCTACGGCTACACCTTC.

The gene calls are TRBV6-1 and TRBJ2-7; maybe TRBD1 (6 bases). Trimming took off 0 bases at V and 0 bases at J, with 6 bases between the two ends. The CDR3 length is 14 residues. Per the germline V gene, CDR1 is MNHNS and CDR2 is SASEGT. The CDR3 DNA follows: TGTGCCAGCAGTGAAGCGACAGGCTCCTACGAGCAGTACTTC. Amino acids: CASSEATGSYEQYF.

This clonotype showed up just a few times. The V call is TRBV18, the J call TRBJ2-1, with 12 positions matching TRBD2. This CDR3 is 16 amino acids long. Trimming cost V 0 bases and J 9 bases; bases outside gene matches: 6. Germline V gene lookup returns CDR1 KGHSH and CDR2 LQKENI. CDR3 region: CASSPPVTSGRVEQFF. The CDR3 coding sequence is TGTGCCAGCTCACCACCGGTGACTAGCGGGAGAGTTGAGCAGTTCTTC.

This clonotype came up many times. Germline is not matched at one junction end, which may reflect a read error. V and J are TRBV12-3 or TRBV12-4 and TRBJ2-7; D is perhaps TRBD1 (5 bases). The CDR3 covers 13 residues. Written as DNA, the CDR3 is TGTGCCAGCAGCTTAGCAGGGATCTACGAGCAGTACTTC. Translated, it gives CASSLAGIYEQYF.

The rearrangement uses TRBV29-1 and TRBJ2-5; D not certain. V was clipped by 1 base and J by 5 bases, with 14 bases between them. The CDR3 sequence is 14 residues long. Germline CDR1 is SQVTM and CDR2 is ANQGSEA. The chain's CDR3 is CSVEGGRSRETQYF. CDR3 in DNA: TGCAGCGTTGAAGGGGGAAGAAGTAGGGAGACCCAGTACTTC.